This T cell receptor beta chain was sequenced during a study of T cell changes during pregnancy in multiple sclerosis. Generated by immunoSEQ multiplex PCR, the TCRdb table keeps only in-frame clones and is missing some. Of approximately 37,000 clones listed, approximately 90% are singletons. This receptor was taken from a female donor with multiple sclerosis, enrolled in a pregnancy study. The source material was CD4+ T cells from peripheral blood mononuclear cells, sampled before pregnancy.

The DNA of the CDR3 is TGTGCCAGCAGCGAGGGGAAGCGACAGGACTCTGGAAACACCATATATTTT. Translating gives CASSEGKRQDSGNTIYF. V usage is TRBV6-4 and J usage is TRBJ1-3; D may be TRBD1 (6 bases). Germline V gene lookup returns CDR1 MRHNA and CDR2 SNTAGT. The CDR3 is 17 amino acids. The V end was cut by 6 bases, the J end by 0 bases, with 18 bases between.